The present T cell receptor beta chain was sequenced within a study of T cell responses to AZD1222 COVID-19 vaccine. Study outcomes and limitations: Donors were largely white British and mainly female; clonal diversity was possibly underestimated. No day 14 peak samples; only post-peak repertoires were characterized.

Regarding this clone: Antigen: not known.

The germline gives CDR1 MDHEN, CDR2 SYDVKM. The V segment lost 7 bases and the J segment 14 bases; nucleotides outside the gene matches: 13. The CDR3 is 13 residues long. Profiled with immunoSEQ multiplex PCR; TCRdb holds only in-frame clones, not every one. Seen here are approximately 150,000 clones, about 91% observed once, and the top ten hold 1.4% to 1.5%. The sequence came from an adult in good health. The gene calls are TRBV28 and TRBJ2-1; 8 nucleotides agree with TRBD2. The sample consisted of peripheral blood, taken on day 0 of AZD1222 vaccination. CDR3 amino acids: CASKPNREGMEFF. The DNA for the CDR3 is TGTGCCAGCAAGCCGAATCGGGAGGGTATGGAGTTCTTC.